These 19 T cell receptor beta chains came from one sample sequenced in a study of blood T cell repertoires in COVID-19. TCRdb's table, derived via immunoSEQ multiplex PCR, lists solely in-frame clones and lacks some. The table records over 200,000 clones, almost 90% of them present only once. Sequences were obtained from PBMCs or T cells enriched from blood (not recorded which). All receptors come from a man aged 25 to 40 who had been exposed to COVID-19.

The CDR3 sequence: CASSPTATNYGYTF. The CDR3 coding sequence is TGTGCCAGCAGCCCGACAGCCACTAACTATGGCTACACCTTC. The rearrangement joins TRBV5-4 to TRBJ1-2; tentatively, D is TRBD1 (5 bases). This CDR3 has 14 residues. Germline CDR1 is SGHNT and CDR2 is YYREEE (reference sequence). V gave up 4 bases and J gave up 0 bases, with 10 bases separating them.

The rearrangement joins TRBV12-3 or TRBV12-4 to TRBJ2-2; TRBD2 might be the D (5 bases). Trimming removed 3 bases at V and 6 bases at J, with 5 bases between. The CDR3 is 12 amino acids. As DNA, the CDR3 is TGTGCCAGCAGTTTGAGGGCCGGGGAGCTGTTTTTT. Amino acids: CASSLRAGELFF.

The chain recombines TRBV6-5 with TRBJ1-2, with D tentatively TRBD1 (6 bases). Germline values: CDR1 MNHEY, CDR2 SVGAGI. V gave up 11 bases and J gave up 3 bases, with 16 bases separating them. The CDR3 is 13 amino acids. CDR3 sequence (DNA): TGTGCCGGATACACGGGGGGGCACTATGGCTACACCTTC. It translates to CAGYTGGHYGYTF.

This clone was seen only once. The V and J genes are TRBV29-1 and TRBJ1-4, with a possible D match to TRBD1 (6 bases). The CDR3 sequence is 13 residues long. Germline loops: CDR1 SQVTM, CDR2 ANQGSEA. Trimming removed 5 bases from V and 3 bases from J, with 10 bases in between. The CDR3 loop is CSVMTGPNEKLFF. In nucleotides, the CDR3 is TGCAGCGTTATGACAGGACCTAATGAAAAACTGTTTTTT.

CDR3 DNA: TGTGCCAGCAGCTTAGCGCTTTCAGGGACAGATACGCAGTATTTT. Its translation: CASSLALSGTDTQYF. The chain combines TRBV7-9 with TRBJ2-3, with D perhaps TRBD1 (5 bases). Germline loops: CDR1 SEHNR, CDR2 FQNEAQ (reference sequence). The ends were cut back, 0 bases at V and 3 bases at J, with 10 bases in the middle. CDR3 length: 15 amino acids.

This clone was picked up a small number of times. The CDR3 loop reads CASSYVGLDQPQHF. The CDR3 DNA follows: TGTGCCAGCAGTTACGTCGGTCTCGATCAGCCCCAGCATTTT. V gene TRBV6-2 or TRBV6-3 combines with J gene TRBJ1-5; no firm D call. V shed 2 bases and J shed 5 bases, with 10 bases lying between them. This CDR3 contains 14 residues. Germline loops: CDR1 MNHEY, CDR2 SVGEGT.

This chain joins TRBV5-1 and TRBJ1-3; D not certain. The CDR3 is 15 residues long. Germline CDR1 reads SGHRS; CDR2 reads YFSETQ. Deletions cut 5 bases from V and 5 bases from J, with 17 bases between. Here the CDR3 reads CASRLSGIQRNTIYF. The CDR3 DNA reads TGCGCCAGCAGGCTCTCCGGGATTCAGCGAAACACCATATATTTT.

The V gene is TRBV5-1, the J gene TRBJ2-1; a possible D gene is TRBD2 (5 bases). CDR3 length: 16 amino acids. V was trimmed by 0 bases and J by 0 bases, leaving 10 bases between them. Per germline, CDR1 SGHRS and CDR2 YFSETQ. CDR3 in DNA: TGCGCCAGCAGCTTGGAGGGAGACGGCTCCTACAATGAGCAGTTCTTC. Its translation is CASSLEGDGSYNEQFF.

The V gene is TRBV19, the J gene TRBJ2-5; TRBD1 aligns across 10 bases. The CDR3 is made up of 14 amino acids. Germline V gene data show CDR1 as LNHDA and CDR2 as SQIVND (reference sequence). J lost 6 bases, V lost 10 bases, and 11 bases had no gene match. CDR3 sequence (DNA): TGTGCCACCCAGGGACAGGGGATTCGGCAGACCCAGTACTTC. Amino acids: CATQGQGIRQTQYF.

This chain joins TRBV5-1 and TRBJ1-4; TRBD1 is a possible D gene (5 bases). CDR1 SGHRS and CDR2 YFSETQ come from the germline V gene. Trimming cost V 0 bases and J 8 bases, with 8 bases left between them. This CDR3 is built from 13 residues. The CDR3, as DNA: TGCGCCAGCAGCTTGGGGGGCAGGGAAAAACTGTTTTTT. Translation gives CASSLGGREKLFF.

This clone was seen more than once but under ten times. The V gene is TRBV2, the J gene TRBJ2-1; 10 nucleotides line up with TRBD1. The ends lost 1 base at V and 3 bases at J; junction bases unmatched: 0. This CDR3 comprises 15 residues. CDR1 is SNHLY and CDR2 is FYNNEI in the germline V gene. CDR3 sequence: CASSEGTGGYNEQFF. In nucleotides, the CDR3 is TGTGCCAGCAGTGAAGGGACAGGGGGCTACAATGAGCAGTTCTTC.

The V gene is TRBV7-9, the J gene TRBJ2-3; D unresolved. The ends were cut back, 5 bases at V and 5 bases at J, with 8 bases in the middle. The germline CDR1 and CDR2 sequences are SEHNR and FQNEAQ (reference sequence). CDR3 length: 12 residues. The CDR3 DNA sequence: TGTGCCAGCAGCCCTCCCGGAGATACGCAGTATTTT. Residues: CASSPPGDTQYF.

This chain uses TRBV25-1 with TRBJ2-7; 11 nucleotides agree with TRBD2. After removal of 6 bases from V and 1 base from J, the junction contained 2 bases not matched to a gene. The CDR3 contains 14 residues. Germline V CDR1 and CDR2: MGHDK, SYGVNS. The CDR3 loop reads CASRTSGASYEQYF. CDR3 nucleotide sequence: TGTGCCAGCAGGACTAGCGGGGCATCCTACGAGCAGTACTTC.

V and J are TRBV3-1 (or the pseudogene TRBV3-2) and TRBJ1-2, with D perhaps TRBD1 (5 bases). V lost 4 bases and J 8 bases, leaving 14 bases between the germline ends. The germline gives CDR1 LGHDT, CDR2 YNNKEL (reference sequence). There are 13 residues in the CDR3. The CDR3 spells CASSRGGEYGYTF. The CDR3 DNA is TGTGCCAGCAGCCGGGGGGGAGAGTACGGCTACACCTTC.

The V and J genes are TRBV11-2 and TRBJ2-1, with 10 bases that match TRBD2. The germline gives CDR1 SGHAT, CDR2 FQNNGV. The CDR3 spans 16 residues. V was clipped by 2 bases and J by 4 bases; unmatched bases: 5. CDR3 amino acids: CASSLSQRGGYNEQFF. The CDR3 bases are TGTGCCAGCAGCTTATCTCAGCGGGGGGGATACAATGAGCAGTTCTTC.

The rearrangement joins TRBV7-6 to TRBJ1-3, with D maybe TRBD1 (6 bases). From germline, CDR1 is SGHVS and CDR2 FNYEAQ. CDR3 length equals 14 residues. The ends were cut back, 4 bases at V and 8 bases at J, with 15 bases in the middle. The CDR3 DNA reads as TGTGCCAGCAGCTCTCCAGGGGATACGGACACCATATATTTT. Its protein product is CASSSPGDTDTIYF.

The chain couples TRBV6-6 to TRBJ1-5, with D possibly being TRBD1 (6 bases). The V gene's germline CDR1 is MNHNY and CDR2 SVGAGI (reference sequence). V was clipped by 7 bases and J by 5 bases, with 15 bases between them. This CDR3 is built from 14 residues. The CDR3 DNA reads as TGTGCCAGCACCGGAGTGGGGGCCGATCAGCCCCAGCATTTT. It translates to CASTGVGADQPQHF.

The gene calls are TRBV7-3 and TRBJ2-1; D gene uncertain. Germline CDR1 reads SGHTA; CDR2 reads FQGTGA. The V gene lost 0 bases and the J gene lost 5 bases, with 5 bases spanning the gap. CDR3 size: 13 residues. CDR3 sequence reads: CASSLTTDNEQFF. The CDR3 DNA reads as TGTGCCAGCAGCTTAACTACAGACAATGAGCAGTTCTTC.

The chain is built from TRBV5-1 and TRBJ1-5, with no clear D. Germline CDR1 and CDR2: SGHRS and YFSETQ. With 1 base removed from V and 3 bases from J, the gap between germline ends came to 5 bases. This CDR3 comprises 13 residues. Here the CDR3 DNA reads TGCGCCAGCAGCTTGTCGTCCAATCAGCCCCAGCATTTT. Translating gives CASSLSSNQPQHF.